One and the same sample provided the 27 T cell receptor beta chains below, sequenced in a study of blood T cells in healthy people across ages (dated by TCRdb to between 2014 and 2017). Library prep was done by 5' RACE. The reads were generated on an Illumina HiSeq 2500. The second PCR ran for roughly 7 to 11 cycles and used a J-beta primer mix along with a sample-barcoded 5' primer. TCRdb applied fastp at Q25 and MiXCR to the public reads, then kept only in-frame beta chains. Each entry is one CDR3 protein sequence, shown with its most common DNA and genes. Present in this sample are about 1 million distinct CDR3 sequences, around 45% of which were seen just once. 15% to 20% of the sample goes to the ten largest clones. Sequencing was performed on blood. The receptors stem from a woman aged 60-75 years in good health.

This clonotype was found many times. The CDR3 nucleotides read TGTGCCAGCAGCCAAGAAGTGGCCCGAATGGGCTACAATGAGCAGTTCTTC. Translated, it gives CASSQEVARMGYNEQFF. The chain carries TRBV3-1 and TRBJ2-1; D not resolved. The germline CDR1 and CDR2 sequences are LGHDT and YNNKEL (reference sequence). This CDR3 has 17 amino acids. The V end lost 0 bases, the J end lost 3 bases, and 15 bases lay between the germline ends.

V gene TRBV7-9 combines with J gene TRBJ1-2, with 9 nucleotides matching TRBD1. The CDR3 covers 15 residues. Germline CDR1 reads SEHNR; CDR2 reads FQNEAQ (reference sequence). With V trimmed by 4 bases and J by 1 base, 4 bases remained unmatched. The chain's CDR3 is CASSSGTGNNYGYTF. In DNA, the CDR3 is TGTGCCAGCAGCTCCGGGACAGGGAATAACTATGGCTACACCTTC. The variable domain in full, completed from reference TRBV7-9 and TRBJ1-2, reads DTGVSQNPRHKITKRGQNVTFRCDPISEHNRLYWYRQTLGQGPEFLTYFQNEAQLEKSRLLSDRFSAERPKGSFSTLEIQRTEQGDSAMYLCASSSGTGNNYGYTFGSGTRLTVV.

The CDR3 loop reads CASSSPWGVGRDEQYF. CDR3 coding DNA: TGTGCCAGCAGTTCTCCCTGGGGTGTAGGTCGGGACGAGCAGTACTTC. The chain couples TRBV28 to TRBJ2-7; D gene ambiguous. Germline assignment: CDR1 MDHEN and CDR2 SYDVKM. The CDR3 covers 16 residues. Between the trimmed V and J ends, which lost 4 bases and 5 bases, there was a span of 21 bases.

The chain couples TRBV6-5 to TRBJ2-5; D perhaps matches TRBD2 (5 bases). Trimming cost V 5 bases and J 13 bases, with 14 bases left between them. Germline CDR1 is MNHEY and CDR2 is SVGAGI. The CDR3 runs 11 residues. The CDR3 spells CASSEGERWYF. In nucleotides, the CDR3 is TGTGCCAGCAGTGAGGGTGAGAGATGGTACTTC.

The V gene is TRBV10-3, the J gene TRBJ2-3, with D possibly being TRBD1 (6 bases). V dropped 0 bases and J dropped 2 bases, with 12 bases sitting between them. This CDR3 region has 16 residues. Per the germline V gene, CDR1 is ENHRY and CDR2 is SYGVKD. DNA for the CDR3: TGTGCCATCAGTGAGTCGAGCAGGGGCTACACAGATACGCAGTATTTT. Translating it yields CAISESSRGYTDTQYF.

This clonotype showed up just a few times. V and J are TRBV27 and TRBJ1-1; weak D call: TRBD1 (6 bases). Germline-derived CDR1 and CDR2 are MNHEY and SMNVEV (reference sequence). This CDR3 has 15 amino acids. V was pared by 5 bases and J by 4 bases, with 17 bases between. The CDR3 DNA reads TGTGCCAGCAGTCCGACAGGCGGTATAGGCACTGAAGCTTTCTTT. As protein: CASSPTGGIGTEAFF.

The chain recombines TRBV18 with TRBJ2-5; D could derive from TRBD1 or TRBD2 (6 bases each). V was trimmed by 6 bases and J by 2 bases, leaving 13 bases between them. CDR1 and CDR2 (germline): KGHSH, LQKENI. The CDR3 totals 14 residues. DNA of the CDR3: TGTGCCAGCTCCACCAAAGGGGGGCAAGAGACCCAGTACTTC. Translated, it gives CASSTKGGQETQYF.

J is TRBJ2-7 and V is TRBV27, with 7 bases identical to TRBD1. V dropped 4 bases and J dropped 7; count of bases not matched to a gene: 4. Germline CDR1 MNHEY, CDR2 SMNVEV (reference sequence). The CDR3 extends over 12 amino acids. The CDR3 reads CASSSARGEQYF. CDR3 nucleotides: TGTGCCAGCAGTTCCGCCAGGGGGGAGCAGTACTTC.

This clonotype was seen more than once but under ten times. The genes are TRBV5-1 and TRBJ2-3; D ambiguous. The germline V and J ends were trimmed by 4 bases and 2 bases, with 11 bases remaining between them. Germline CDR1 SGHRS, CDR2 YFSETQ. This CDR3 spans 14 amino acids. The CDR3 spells CASSPELFTDTQYF. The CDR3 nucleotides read TGCGCCAGCAGCCCGGAACTATTCACAGATACGCAGTATTTT.

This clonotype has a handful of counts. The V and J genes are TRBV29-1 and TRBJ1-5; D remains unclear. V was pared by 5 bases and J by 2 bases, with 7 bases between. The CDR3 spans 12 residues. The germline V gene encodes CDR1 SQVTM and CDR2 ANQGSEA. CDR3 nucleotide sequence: TGCAGCGTTCGGGTGGGCAATCAGCCCCAGCATTTT. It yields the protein CSVRVGNQPQHF.

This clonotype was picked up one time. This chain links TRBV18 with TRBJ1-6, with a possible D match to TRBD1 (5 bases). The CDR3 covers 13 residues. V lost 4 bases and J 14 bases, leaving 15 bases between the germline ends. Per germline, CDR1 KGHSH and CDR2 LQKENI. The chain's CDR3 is CASSLRDSEALHF. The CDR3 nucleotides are TGTGCCAGCTCACTCCGGGACTCCGAAGCCCTCCACTTT.

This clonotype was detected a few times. The CDR3 DNA reads TGTGCCAGCGGACAGGGAATCTACGAGCAGTACTTC. Translation gives CASGQGIYEQYF. The chain carries TRBV6-5 and TRBJ2-7; 8 bases fit TRBD1. The CDR3 has 12 amino acids. Germline V gene data show CDR1 as MNHEY and CDR2 as SVGAGI. J was trimmed by 3 bases and V by 8 bases; bases with no gene match: 3.

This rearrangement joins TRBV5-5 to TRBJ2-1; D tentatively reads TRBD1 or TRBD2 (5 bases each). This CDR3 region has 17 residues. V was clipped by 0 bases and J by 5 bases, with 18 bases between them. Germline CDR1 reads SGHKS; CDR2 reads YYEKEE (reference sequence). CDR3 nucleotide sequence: TGTGCCAGCAGCTTGGTCTCGTGGGGCGGACTTCACAATGAGCAGTTCTTC. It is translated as CASSLVSWGGLHNEQFF.

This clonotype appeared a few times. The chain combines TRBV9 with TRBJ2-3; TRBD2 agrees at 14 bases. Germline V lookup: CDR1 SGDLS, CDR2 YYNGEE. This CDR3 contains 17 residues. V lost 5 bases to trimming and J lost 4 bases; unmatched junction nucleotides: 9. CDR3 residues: CASSETGLAGDADTQYF. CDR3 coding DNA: TGTGCCAGCAGTGAAACGGGACTAGCGGGAGATGCAGATACGCAGTATTTT.

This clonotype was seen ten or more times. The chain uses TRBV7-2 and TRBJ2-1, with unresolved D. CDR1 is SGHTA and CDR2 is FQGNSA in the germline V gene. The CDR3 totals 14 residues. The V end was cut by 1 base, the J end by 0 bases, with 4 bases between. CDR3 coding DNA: TGTGCCAGCAGCTTAGAATACTCCTACAATGAGCAGTTCTTC. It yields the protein CASSLEYSYNEQFF.

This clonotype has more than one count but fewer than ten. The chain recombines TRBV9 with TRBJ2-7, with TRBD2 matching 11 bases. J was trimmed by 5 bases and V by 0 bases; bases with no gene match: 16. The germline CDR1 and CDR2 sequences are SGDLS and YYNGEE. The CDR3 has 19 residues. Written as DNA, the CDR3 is TGTGCCAGCAGCGTAGGGTTTGCGGGACTAGCGGTTCATATGGACGAGCAGTACTTC. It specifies CASSVGFAGLAVHMDEQYF.

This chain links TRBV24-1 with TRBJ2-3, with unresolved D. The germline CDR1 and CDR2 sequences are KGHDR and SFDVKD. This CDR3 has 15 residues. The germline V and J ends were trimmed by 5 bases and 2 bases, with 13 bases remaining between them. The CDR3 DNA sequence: TGTGCCACCAGTGGGGAAGGTCCATACACAGATACGCAGTATTTT. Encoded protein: CATSGEGPYTDTQYF.

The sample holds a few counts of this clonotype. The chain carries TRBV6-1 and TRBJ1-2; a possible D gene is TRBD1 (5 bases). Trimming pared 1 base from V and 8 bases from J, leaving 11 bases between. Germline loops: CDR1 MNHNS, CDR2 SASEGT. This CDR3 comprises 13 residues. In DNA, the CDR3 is TGTGCCAGCAGTGAAGTGTCAGGGAAAGGCTACACCTTC. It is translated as CASSEVSGKGYTF.

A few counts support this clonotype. In DNA form, the CDR3 reads TGCAGTGCTAGTGATTTTTTGGAGACCCAGTACTTC. Its protein product is CSASDFLETQYF. The chain couples TRBV20-1 to TRBJ2-5, with D uncertain. This CDR3 is 12 amino acids long. V was cut by 3 bases and J by 5 bases, with 10 bases left in between. CDR1 DFQATT and CDR2 SNEGSKA come from the germline V gene (reference sequence).

Written as DNA, the CDR3 is TGTGCCAGCAGCGGTTCAGGGGCCAGCTATGGCTACACCTTC. This translates into CASSGSGASYGYTF. This sequence joins TRBV25-1 and TRBJ1-2, with a possible D match to TRBD1 (6 bases). CDR1 is MGHDK, CDR2 SYGVNS, per germline. The CDR3 extends over 14 amino acids. V dropped 6 bases and J dropped 4 bases, with 15 bases sitting between them.

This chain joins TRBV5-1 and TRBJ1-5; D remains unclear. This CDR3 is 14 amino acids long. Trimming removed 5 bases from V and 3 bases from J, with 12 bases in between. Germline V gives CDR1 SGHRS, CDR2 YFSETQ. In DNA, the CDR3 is TGCGCCAGCAGTTCAGACACCGACAATCAGCCCCAGCATTTT. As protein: CASSSDTDNQPQHF.

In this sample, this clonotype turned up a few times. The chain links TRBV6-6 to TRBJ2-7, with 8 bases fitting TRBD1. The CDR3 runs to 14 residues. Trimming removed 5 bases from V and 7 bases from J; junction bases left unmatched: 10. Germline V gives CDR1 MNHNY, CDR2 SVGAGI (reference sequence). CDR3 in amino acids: CASSLTGGMGEQYF. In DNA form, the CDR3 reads TGTGCCAGCAGTCTCACAGGGGGAATGGGGGAGCAGTACTTC.

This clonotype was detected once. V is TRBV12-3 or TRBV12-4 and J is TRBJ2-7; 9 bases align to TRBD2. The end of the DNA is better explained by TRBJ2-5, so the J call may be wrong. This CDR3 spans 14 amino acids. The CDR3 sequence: CASRGTSLRETQYF. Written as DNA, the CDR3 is TGTGCCAGCCGAGGGACTAGCCTACGGGAGACCCAGTACTTC.

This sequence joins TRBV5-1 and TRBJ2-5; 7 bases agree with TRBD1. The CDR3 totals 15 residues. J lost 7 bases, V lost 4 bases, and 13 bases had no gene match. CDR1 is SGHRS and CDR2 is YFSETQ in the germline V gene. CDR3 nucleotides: TGCGCCAGCAGCCCTGACAGGGTGTTTTTAGGGACCCAGTACTTC. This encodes CASSPDRVFLGTQYF.

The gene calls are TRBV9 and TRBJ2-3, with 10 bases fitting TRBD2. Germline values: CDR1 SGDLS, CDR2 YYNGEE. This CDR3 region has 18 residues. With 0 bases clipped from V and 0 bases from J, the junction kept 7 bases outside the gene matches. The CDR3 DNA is TGTGCCAGCAGCGTAGTACCTAGCGGGAGCTTGAGCACAGATACGCAGTATTTT. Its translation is CASSVVPSGSLSTDTQYF.

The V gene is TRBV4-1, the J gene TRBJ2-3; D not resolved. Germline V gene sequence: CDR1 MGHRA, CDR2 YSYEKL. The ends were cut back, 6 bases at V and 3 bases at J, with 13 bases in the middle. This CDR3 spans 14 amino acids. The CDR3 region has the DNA TGCGCCAGCAGTCTACGACAAAGGACAGATACGCAGTATTTT. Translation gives CASSLRQRTDTQYF.

In DNA, the CDR3 is TGCGCCAGCAGCCTGAACACAGGGAACTCCTACAATGAGCAGTTCTTC. Residues: CASSLNTGNSYNEQFF. The V and J genes are TRBV5-1 and TRBJ2-1, with a possible D match to TRBD1 (6 bases). Germline loops: CDR1 SGHRS, CDR2 YFSETQ. The V and J ends lost 4 bases and 0 bases respectively, with 14 bases between them. The CDR3 is 16 amino acids.